These T cell receptor beta chains were read from a single sample in a study of T cells in Graves' hyperthyroidism and ophthalmopathy. TCRdb called the multiplex PCR reads again in MiXCR, with one record for every CDR3 protein. Of some 270,000 distinct CDR3 sequences listed, roughly 13% are singletons. The source material was blood. Receptors originate from a woman in her 40s with Graves' hyperthyroidism. Each CDR3 is given with its conserved first and last residue. D genes are given only for firm matches. The size entry is marked missing in some rows and otherwise reads once, few, many or a size class.

len: 14; v_gene: TRBV3-1; j_gene: TRBJ2-7; abundance: many; d_gene: .; CDR3aa: CASSHPRASYEQYF; CDR3nt: TGTGCCAGCAGCCACCCCCGGGCCTCCTACGAGCAGTACTTC
len: 12; v_gene: TRBV20-1; j_gene: TRBJ1-2; abundance: many; d_gene: .; CDR3aa: CSAKMGGSGYTF; CDR3nt: TGCAGTGCCAAAATGGGGGGCAGTGGCTACACCTTC
len: 14; v_gene: TRBV3-1; j_gene: TRBJ2-1; abundance: many; d_gene: .; CDR3aa: CASRGKAPYNEQFF; CDR3nt: TGTGCCAGCAGAGGGAAGGCGCCCTACAATGAGCAGTTCTTC
len: 15; v_gene: TRBV12-3/TRBV12-4; j_gene: TRBJ2-5; abundance: many; d_gene: TRBD1; CDR3aa: CASSWGDRGGETQYF; CDR3nt: TGTGCCAGCAGTTGGGGGGACAGGGGCGGGGAGACCCAGTACTTC
len: 14; v_gene: TRBV6-1; j_gene: TRBJ1-5; abundance: many; d_gene: .; CDR3aa: CASMDGHSNQPQHF; CDR3nt: TGTGCCAGCATGGACGGCCATAGCAATCAGCCCCAGCATTTT
len: 14; v_gene: TRBV19; j_gene: TRBJ1-5; abundance: many; d_gene: .; CDR3aa: CASSIGGSAQPQHF; CDR3nt: TGTGCCAGTAGTATCGGAGGATCGGCTCAGCCCCAGCATTTT
len: 15; v_gene: TRBV7-3; j_gene: TRBJ2-7; abundance: many; d_gene: TRBD2; CDR3aa: CAISRTSGGSYEQYF; CDR3nt: TGTGCCATCTCAAGGACTAGCGGAGGCTCCTACGAGCAGTACTTC
len: 14; v_gene: TRBV2; j_gene: TRBJ2-1; abundance: many; d_gene: TRBD2; CDR3aa: CASSFSLAGAEQFF; CDR3nt: TGTGCCAGCAGTTTCAGTCTAGCGGGAGCTGAGCAGTTCTTC
len: 14; v_gene: TRBV6-9; j_gene: TRBJ1-2; abundance: .; d_gene: .; CDR3aa: CASSVRSRVIDYTF; CDR3nt: TGTGCCAGCAGTGTTAGGTCCAGAGTTATCGACTACACCTTC
len: 16; v_gene: TRBV7-2; j_gene: TRBJ2-7; abundance: many; d_gene: TRBD2; CDR3aa: CASSILGSSGFYEQYF; CDR3nt: TGTGCCAGCAGCATCTTGGGCTCTAGCGGATTCTACGAGCAGTACTTC
len: 15; v_gene: TRBV29-1; j_gene: TRBJ1-1; abundance: many; d_gene: TRBD1; CDR3aa: CSVGGRQGANTEAFF; CDR3nt: TGCAGCGTTGGGGGGAGACAGGGAGCGAACACTGAAGCTTTCTTT
len: 13; v_gene: TRBV20-1; j_gene: TRBJ1-4; abundance: many; d_gene: .; CDR3aa: CSARPPNGEKLFF; CDR3nt: TGCAGTGCTAGACCTCCTAACGGGGAAAAACTGTTTTTT
len: 15; v_gene: TRBV7-2; j_gene: TRBJ2-7; abundance: many; d_gene: .; CDR3aa: CASSLMVSGGGEQYF; CDR3nt: TGTGCCAGCAGCTTAATGGTTAGTGGCGGAGGTGAGCAGTACTTC
len: 15; v_gene: TRBV9; j_gene: TRBJ2-7; abundance: many; d_gene: .; CDR3aa: CASSVAIQGRHEQYF; CDR3nt: TGTGCCAGCAGCGTAGCTATACAGGGGAGGCACGAGCAGTACTTC
len: 14; v_gene: TRBV3-1; j_gene: TRBJ1-1; abundance: many; d_gene: .; CDR3aa: CASSQLDRNTEAFF; CDR3nt: TGTGCCAGCAGCCAACTAGATAGGAACACTGAAGCTTTCTTT
len: 14; v_gene: TRBV18; j_gene: TRBJ2-7; abundance: .; d_gene: .; CDR3aa: CASSPLGQSYEQYF; CDR3nt: TGTGCCAGCTCACCACTTGGACAATCGTACGAGCAGTACTTC
len: 14; v_gene: TRBV30; j_gene: TRBJ1-2; abundance: many; d_gene: .; CDR3aa: CAWRLDRSNYGYTF; CDR3nt: TGTGCCTGGAGACTAGACAGATCGAACTATGGCTACACCTTC
len: 16; v_gene: TRBV4-1; j_gene: TRBJ1-1; abundance: .; d_gene: .; CDR3aa: CASSQDTTRMNTEAFF; CDR3nt: TGCGCCAGCAGCCAAGATACAACCCGCATGAACACTGAAGCTTTCTTT
len: 14; v_gene: TRBV6-2/TRBV6-3; j_gene: TRBJ2-1; abundance: many; d_gene: .; CDR3aa: CASIPGEVYNEQFF; CDR3nt: TGTGCCAGCATACCAGGGGAGGTTTACAATGAGCAGTTCTTC
len: 16; v_gene: TRBV12-3/TRBV12-4; j_gene: TRBJ2-2; abundance: few; d_gene: .; CDR3aa: CASSLAQSHYTGELFF; CDR3nt: TGTGCCAGCAGTTTGGCTCAGTCACATTACACCGGGGAGCTGTTTTTT
len: 17; v_gene: TRBV6-1; j_gene: TRBJ1-4; abundance: many; d_gene: .; CDR3aa: CASSSREWGQVNEKLFF; CDR3nt: TGTGCCAGCAGCTCTAGAGAATGGGGGCAAGTTAATGAAAAACTGTTTTTT
len: 14; v_gene: TRBV20-1; j_gene: TRBJ2-3; abundance: many; d_gene: .; CDR3aa: CSASDGGLIDTQYF; CDR3nt: TGCAGTGCTAGCGATGGCGGGCTAATTGATACGCAGTATTTT
len: 15; v_gene: TRBV11-2; j_gene: TRBJ1-2; abundance: many; d_gene: .; CDR3aa: CASSLVRRFNYGYTF; CDR3nt: TGTGCCAGCAGCTTAGTCAGGAGGTTTAACTATGGCTACACCTTC
len: 15; v_gene: TRBV7-2; j_gene: TRBJ2-6; abundance: .; d_gene: .; CDR3aa: CASSPRTAGANVLTF; CDR3nt: TGTGCCAGCAGCCCGAGAACAGCTGGGGCCAACGTCCTGACTTTC
len: 13; v_gene: TRBV29-1; j_gene: TRBJ1-2; abundance: many; d_gene: TRBD1; CDR3aa: CSGTGTGGIGYTF; CDR3nt: TGCAGCGGAACCGGGACAGGGGGCATTGGCTACACCTTC
len: 16; v_gene: TRBV11-3; j_gene: TRBJ2-5; abundance: many; d_gene: TRBD2; CDR3aa: CASSRTSQLPLETQYF; CDR3nt: TGTGCCAGCAGCCGGACTAGCCAACTACCGTTGGAGACCCAGTACTTC
len: 13; v_gene: TRBV6-1; j_gene: TRBJ2-7; abundance: many; d_gene: TRBD1; CDR3aa: CASRQQGAYEQYF; CDR3nt: TGTGCCAGCAGACAACAGGGGGCATACGAGCAGTACTTC
len: 13; v_gene: TRBV7-9; j_gene: TRBJ2-1; abundance: many; d_gene: .; CDR3aa: CASSYPGRNEQFF; CDR3nt: TGTGCCAGCAGTTATCCCGGAAGGAATGAGCAGTTCTTC
len: 12; v_gene: TRBV20-1; j_gene: TRBJ1-2; abundance: many; d_gene: .; CDR3aa: CSAPDGVYGYTF; CDR3nt: TGCAGTGCCCCCGATGGAGTCTATGGCTACACCTTC
len: 11; v_gene: TRBV20-1; j_gene: TRBJ2-7; abundance: many; d_gene: .; CDR3aa: CSASTVYEQYF; CDR3nt: TGCAGTGCTTCTACAGTATACGAGCAGTACTTC
len: 16; v_gene: TRBV20-1; j_gene: TRBJ1-3; abundance: .; d_gene: TRBD1; CDR3aa: CSARLPGGPNVDTIYF; CDR3nt: TGCAGTGCTAGACTACCAGGGGGCCCTAATGTAGACACCATATATTTT
len: 16; v_gene: TRBV5-4; j_gene: TRBJ2-1; abundance: few; d_gene: .; CDR3aa: CASRGGGALSYNEQFF; CDR3nt: TGTGCCAGCAGAGGGGGTGGGGCACTTTCCTACAATGAGCAGTTCTTC
len: 14; v_gene: TRBV20-1; j_gene: TRBJ2-2; abundance: few; d_gene: .; CDR3aa: CSARVGPRSGELFF; CDR3nt: TGCAGTGCCAGGGTCGGCCCACGATCCGGGGAGCTGTTTTTT
len: 14; v_gene: TRBV3-1; j_gene: TRBJ2-7; abundance: many; d_gene: TRBD1; CDR3aa: CASSQGTGAYEQYF; CDR3nt: TGTGCCAGCAGCCAGGGGACAGGGGCCTACGAGCAGTACTTC
len: 11; v_gene: TRBV20-1; j_gene: TRBJ2-2; abundance: many; d_gene: .; CDR3aa: CSAPNTGELFF; CDR3nt: TGCAGTGCCCCCAACACCGGGGAGCTGTTTTTT
len: 14; v_gene: TRBV12-3/TRBV12-4; j_gene: TRBJ1-1; abundance: many; d_gene: .; CDR3aa: CASRIAGGRGEAFF; CDR3nt: TGTGCCAGCAGAATAGCAGGAGGGAGGGGTGAAGCTTTCTTT
len: 13; v_gene: TRBV24-1; j_gene: TRBJ2-1; abundance: many; d_gene: .; CDR3aa: CATSDFRGYEQFF; CDR3nt: TGTGCCACCAGTGATTTTCGGGGGTATGAGCAGTTCTTC